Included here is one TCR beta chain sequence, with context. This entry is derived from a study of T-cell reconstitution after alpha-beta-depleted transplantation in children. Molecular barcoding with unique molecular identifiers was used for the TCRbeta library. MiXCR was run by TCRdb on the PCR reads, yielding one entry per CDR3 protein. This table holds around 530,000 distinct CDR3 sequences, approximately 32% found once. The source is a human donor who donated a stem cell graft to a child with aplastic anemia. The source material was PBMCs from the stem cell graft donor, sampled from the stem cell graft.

CDR3 region: CSARRTEAFF. CDR3 sequence (DNA): TGCAGTGCTAGACGTACTGAAGCTTTCTTT. The chain employs TRBV20-1 and TRBJ1-1; D is ambiguous. CDR1 is DFQATT and CDR2 is SNEGSKA in the germline V gene (reference sequence). Between the trimmed V and J ends, which lost 2 bases and 5 bases, there was a span of 3 bases. This CDR3 comprises 10 residues.